This T cell receptor (beta chain) comes out of a study of tumor-infiltrating lymphocytes in primary liver carcinoma. Looking at the study overall: About 3.65 to 7.5 million productive TCRbeta reads were obtained from the samples, with similar numbers across tissue types.

For this clonotype: Its cognate antigen is unknown. This CDR3 fails to terminate in the conserved phenylalanine or tryptophan, so it likely reflects a read error. No DNA is shown, since the ends of the CDR3 on it are uncertain; the CDR3 is the one TCRdb lists.

Making TCR beta cDNA involved 400 to 600 ng total RNA and a constant-region primer. Researchers made the TCR beta libraries by running three nested multiplex PCR rounds with slightly modified ARM-PCR. The first two PCR rounds, roughly 10 cycles each, used TRBV1-TRBV30 forward primers and a C-beta reverse primer. TCRdb itself ran the multiplex PCR reads through MiXCR, one entry per CDR3 protein. The table has 90,000 to 150,000 distinct CDR3 sequences, around two thirds seen once. The study co-extracted DNA and RNA from roughly 20-30 mg of unsorted bulk tissue. Each individual tumor supplied samples from five separate regions. Study results and caveats: Found in all five tumor regions were only about 7.5-24% of top clones. Tumor region pairs shared more overlap than did tumor-adjacent and tumor-blood pairs.

Germline CDR1 SQVTM, CDR2 ANQGSEA. The CDR3 contains 11 residues when both ends are counted. Sequenced sample: liver tumor tissue from sampling region 1. Subset specified: tumor region T1, superior pole. The chain carries TRBV29-1 and TRBJ2-3; TRBD1 was called by the table and not checked on the DNA. This TCR was sampled from a woman in her sixties or seventies with primary liver carcinoma and hepatitis B virus infection. The CDR3 protein is CSVGDRERVYL.